The sequence of this TCR beta chain was determined in a study of blood T cell repertoires in COVID-19. As for the study in general: Sites across the United States, Italy and Spain contributed samples from acute and convalescent COVID-19. T cells, B-cell-depleted T cells, or PBMCs provided the cDNA or gDNA that served as material.

Original processing notes: It was from reference gene primer amplification that nucleated cell counts were estimated. Produced via immunoSEQ multiplex PCR; TCRdb's table is partial and in-frame only. The V and J calls and clone size were taken over from that table, and D and trimming were inferred from the DNA. The profile shows about 200,000 clones, roughly nine tenths of them singletons. This CDR3 region has 16 residues. Germline-derived CDR1 and CDR2 are SGHVS and FQNEAQ. V was clipped by 0 bases and J by 5 bases; unmatched bases: 7. The sample was peripheral blood. V and J are TRBV7-8 and TRBJ1-5; 7 positions match TRBD1. This TCR derives from a woman aged 45-59 years with acute or convalescent COVID-19. The CDR3 DNA reads TGTGCCAGCAGCTTAGCGCTTTCAACAGGGGATCAGCCCCAGCATTTT. Translating gives CASSLALSTGDQPQHF.